A single sample is the source of the 20 T cell receptor beta chains below, sequenced in a study of T cell responses to AZD1222 COVID-19 vaccine. Measured with immunoSEQ multiplex PCR; TCRdb has only the in-frame clones, and not every one. The sample shows fewer than 80,000 clones, 79% of them seen only once. Source: peripheral blood, taken on day 0 of MenACWY control vaccination. Receptors were obtained from an adult in good health.

The chain has TRBV29-1 and TRBJ2-1; 9 nucleotides line up with TRBD1. With 3 bases clipped from V and 7 bases from J, the junction kept 10 bases outside the gene matches. This CDR3 has 15 amino acids. The germline V gene encodes CDR1 SQVTM and CDR2 ANQGSEA. The CDR3 nucleotides read TGCAGCGTTGACCCGCCGACAGGGGGTTGGAATGAGCAGTTCTTC. This encodes CSVDPPTGGWNEQFF.

The V and J genes are TRBV4-1 and TRBJ1-6, with D maybe TRBD1 (6 bases). V shed 4 bases and J shed 3 bases, with 31 bases lying between them. Germline CDR1 MGHRA, CDR2 YSYEKL. The CDR3 loop spans 22 amino acids. In DNA form, the CDR3 reads TGCGCCAGCAGCCCGCTCCCTTTCACAGGGCCCCTGAAGACCGTCTATAATTCACCCCTCCACTTT. Amino acids: CASSPLPFTGPLKTVYNSPLHF.

The chain is built from TRBV4-1 and TRBJ1-1; D remains ambiguous. This CDR3 region has 14 residues. Germline V CDR1 and CDR2: MGHRA, YSYEKL. Trimming removed 0 bases from V and 0 bases from J, with 5 bases in between. CDR3 region: CASSQDRLNTEAFF. CDR3 sequence (DNA): TGCGCCAGCAGCCAAGACAGGTTGAACACTGAAGCTTTCTTT.

This clone showed up just a few times. The CDR3 bases are TGCAGTGCTAGTATAGGAACAGGACGGTCGGGAGGCTACACCTTC. Translating it yields CSASIGTGRSGGYTF. The genes are TRBV20-1 and TRBJ1-2; maybe TRBD1 (5 bases). The CDR3 has 15 residues. The germline gives CDR1 DFQATT, CDR2 SNEGSKA (reference sequence). V gave up 3 bases and J gave up 8 bases, with 22 bases separating them.

The V and J genes are TRBV21-1 and TRBJ1-1. TRBV21-1 is a documented pseudogene. The CDR3 has 12 amino acids. The CDR3 loop reads CASNGVDTEAFF. CDR3 sequence (DNA): TGTGCCAGCAATGGGGTCGACACTGAAGCTTTCTTT.

This chain joins TRBV18 and TRBJ1-3; D not certain. Germline V gives CDR1 KGHSH, CDR2 LQKENI. Trimming cost V 3 bases and J 4 bases, with 13 bases left between them. This CDR3 spans 15 amino acids. CDR3 in DNA: TGTGCCAGCTCACCTGAGGGATCAGAAGGAAACACCATATATTTT. Translated, it gives CASSPEGSEGNTIYF. The entire variable domain, with the rest obtained from reference TRBV18 and TRBJ1-3, is as follows: NAGVMQNPRHLVRRRGQEARLRCSPMKGHSHVYWYRQLPEEGLKFMVYLQKENIIDESGMPKERFSAEFPKEGPSILRIQQVVRGDSAAYFCASSPEGSEGNTIYFGEGSWLTVV.

The J gene is TRBJ1-2, the V gene TRBV28; D remains ambiguous. V lost 4 bases and J 7 bases, leaving 7 bases between the germline ends. The CDR3 consists of 11 residues. Germline V lookup: CDR1 MDHEN, CDR2 SYDVKM. The CDR3 sequence: CASSSKIGYTF. In nucleotides, the CDR3 is TGTGCCAGCAGTTCAAAGATTGGCTACACCTTC.

V gene TRBV11-2 combines with J gene TRBJ2-1; 11 bases agree with TRBD2. CDR3 size: 16 residues. With V trimmed by 1 base and J by 10 bases, 9 bases remained unmatched. Germline V CDR1 and CDR2: SGHAT, FQNNGV. The CDR3 bases are TGTGCCAGCAGCTTAGCGGGTGAACTAGCGGGAGTCGAGCAGTTCTTC. It yields the protein CASSLAGELAGVEQFF.

V and J are TRBV3-1 (or the pseudogene TRBV3-2) and TRBJ1-6; D call uncertain. V lost 0 bases, J lost 14 bases, and 14 bases lay in between. CDR1 is LGHDT, CDR2 YNNKEL, per germline (reference sequence). CDR3 length: 14 residues. CDR3 sequence: CASSQDWEGQALHF. The CDR3 DNA sequence: TGTGCCAGCAGCCAAGATTGGGAAGGTCAAGCCCTCCACTTT.

J is TRBJ1-6 and V is TRBV9; no firm D call. Trimming removed 3 bases from V and 5 bases from J, with 6 bases in between. Per the germline V gene, CDR1 is SGDLS and CDR2 is YYNGEE. The CDR3 contains 13 residues. CDR3 sequence: CASSERHNSPLHF. The CDR3 DNA sequence: TGTGCCAGCAGCGAGAGGCATAATTCACCCCTCCACTTT.

V gene TRBV2 combines with J gene TRBJ1-1, with D possibly matching TRBD1 (5 bases). The V gene's germline CDR1 is SNHLY and CDR2 FYNNEI. The length of the CDR3 is 10 residues. CDR3 region: CGVGDTEAFF. CDR3 DNA sequence: TGTGGCGTGGGGGACACTGAAGCTTTCTTT.

This chain joins TRBV4-3 and TRBJ1-2; 11 nucleotides align to TRBD1. Germline V gene data show CDR1 as LGHNA and CDR2 as YSLEER. The length of the CDR3 is 17 residues. Losses at the gene ends were 4 bases for V and 3 bases for J; bases not matched to a gene: 10. As DNA, the CDR3 is TGCGCCAGCAGCCTGACCTTGGACAGGGGGCTCTACTATGGCTACACCTTC. Its translation is CASSLTLDRGLYYGYTF.

The chain couples TRBV14 to TRBJ1-6; no firm D call. This CDR3 contains 15 residues. Germline CDR1 is SGHDN and CDR2 is FVKESK. Between the trimmed V and J ends, which lost 1 base and 5 bases, there was a span of 9 bases. The CDR3, as DNA: TGTGCCAGCAGCCAAGTACACAGTAATAATTCACCCCTCCACTTT. Its translation: CASSQVHSNNSPLHF.

This clone has just one count. The genes are TRBV9 and TRBJ2-3; possibly TRBD2 for D (6 bases). This CDR3 is 14 amino acids long. Germline values: CDR1 SGDLS, CDR2 YYNGEE. The V end lost 4 bases, the J end lost 1 base, and 10 bases lay between the germline ends. The CDR3 DNA follows: TGTGCCAGCAGCCCCTGGGGGGGCACAGATACGCAGTATTTT. Its protein product is CASSPWGGTDTQYF.

This clone was observed once. The DNA of the CDR3 is TGTGCCTGGAATAACAGGGGAGAGGAACTGTTTTTT. Encoded protein: CAWNNRGEELFF. The V call is TRBV30, the J call TRBJ1-4, with 7 bases that match TRBD1. This CDR3 is 12 amino acids long. The V segment lost 4 bases and the J segment 12 bases; nucleotides outside the gene matches: 8. Germline-derived CDR1 and CDR2 are GTSNPN and SVGIG (reference sequence). The entire variable domain, with the rest obtained from reference TRBV30 and TRBJ1-4, is as follows: SQTIHQWPATLVQPVGSPLSLECTVEGTSNPNLYWYRQAAGRGLQLLFYSVGIGQISSEVPQNLSASRPQDRQFILSSKKLLLSDSGFYLCAWNNRGEELFFGSGTQLSVL.

The rearrangement joins TRBV12-3 or TRBV12-4 to TRBJ2-2; D is unresolved. The CDR3 sequence is 13 residues long. The ends were cut back, 6 bases at V and 4 bases at J, with 9 bases in the middle. The CDR3 bases are TGTGCCAGCAGCCCTCCTAGCACCGGGGAGCTGTTTTTT. It translates to CASSPPSTGELFF.

In this sample, this clone turned up a few times. The chain combines TRBV19 with TRBJ1-2; no clear D. This CDR3 is built from 12 residues. Looked up from germline, CDR1 is LNHDA and CDR2 is SQIVND (reference sequence). V lost 8 bases to trimming and J lost 7 bases, with 14 bases between them. The CDR3 nucleotides read TGTGCCAGTCGATACGGGGTAGGTGGCTACACCTTC. Its translation: CASRYGVGGYTF.

V and J are TRBV11-2 and TRBJ2-1; 7 nucleotides align to TRBD2. The length of the CDR3 is 13 residues. J was trimmed by 7 bases and V by 8 bases; bases with no gene match: 8. CDR1 is SGHAT and CDR2 is FQNNGV in the germline V gene. As DNA, the CDR3 is TGTGCCAGCTTTGGGGAGGGCCGAAATGAGCAGTTCTTC. This gives the protein CASFGEGRNEQFF. The variable domain in full, with the rest retrieved from reference TRBV11-2 and TRBJ2-1, is EAGVAQSPRYKIIEKRQSVAFWCNPISGHATLYWYQQILGQGPKLLIQFQNNGVVDDSQLPKDRFSAERLKGVDSTLKIQPAKLEDSAVYLCASFGEGRNEQFFGPGTRLTVL.

There are a few counts of this clone. The rearrangement uses TRBV9 and TRBJ1-2; D call uncertain. CDR1 and CDR2 from the germline V gene are SGDLS and YYNGEE. V lost 0 bases and J 5 bases, leaving 8 bases between the germline ends. CDR3 size: 13 residues. CDR3 DNA sequence: TGTGCCAGCAGCGTAGATGGGGAGTATGGCTACACCTTC. This gives the protein CASSVDGEYGYTF.

The gene calls are TRBV9 and TRBJ1-1; 10 bases match TRBD1. Germline assignment: CDR1 SGDLS and CDR2 YYNGEE. This CDR3 region has 16 residues. Trimming cost V 0 bases and J 1 base; bases outside gene matches: 3. The CDR3 reads CASSVDRDRGNTEAFF. The CDR3 bases are TGTGCCAGCAGCGTAGATCGGGACAGGGGGAACACTGAAGCTTTCTTT.